This TCR beta chain was retrieved from a study of blood T cell repertoires in COVID-19 (dated by TCRdb to 2020 to 2022). Notes on the research overall: Collaborator samples came from the United States, Italy and Spain and covered acute and convalescent phases of COVID-19. The material from the prospective study consisted of cDNA or gDNA derived from T cells, B-cell-depleted T cells, or PBMCs. The dataset comprised deeply sampled blood TCRbeta repertoires from subjects exposed to, actively infected with, or recovered from COVID-19. A freely available public database, intended as a resource for researchers studying the immune response to SARS-CoV-2, is where the repertoires were released. The samples were drawn from the first 160 participants of the ongoing ImmuneRACE study and from 1,254 subjects provided by 6 global collaborators. Sample metadata almost always included a de-identified subject ID, COVID-19 status, age in years and sex. Where HLA class I and class II types were available, the types were taken from metadata supplied by the sample provider, not from assay-based typing.

TCRbeta CDR3 regions were amplified from genomic DNA by means of the immunoSEQ Assay, a bias-controlled multiplex PCR. The source study handled its data this way. Nucleated cell counts per sample were estimated from amplification of reference gene primers within the assay. To quantify the absolute abundance of each unique TCRbeta CDR3 rearrangement, sequence reads were collapsed and filtered. For each sample, productive Simpson clonality was calculated by taking the square root of Simpson's diversity index across productive rearrangements. Here the immuneACCESS table is served through TCRdb, limited to in-frame sequences with V and J called. Missing clones are a known gap in these copies; in checked studies unresolved V genes cover under half, and the rest lacks a known reason. V and J calls plus clone size are reproduced from that table; the DNA served to infer D and trimming. This sample comprises hundreds of thousands of clones, approximately 80% of them detected only once. 4% to 6% of the sample comes from the top ten.

The germline V gene (reference sequence) yields LNHDA for CDR1 and SQIVND for CDR2. There are 17 amino acids in the CDR3, from cysteine to phenylalanine inclusive. Only the CDR3 part of the read is kept: 51 bases, read in frame from the first base. At the junction V is shortened by 3 bases and J by 4 bases, with 18 bases in between. The paper's findings and limits, for the study overall: How much clinical and demographic metadata was included differed by source and by participant, and the metadata was provided uncurated.

Collaborating institutions collected whole blood in K2EDTA tubes following their own protocols. For TCRbeta analysis, collaborators shipped samples as frozen whole blood, isolated PBMCs, or DNA extracted from either of those sample types. For this clone: Its recognized antigen is unknown. Base qualities are missing; no much larger clone stands one base away.

The TCR comes from a woman older than 75 with active or convalescent COVID-19. The sequence is built from TRBV19 and TRBJ2-2; perhaps TRBD2 is the D gene, with 7 bases matching. Sequencing was carried out using peripheral blood. Here is the DNA: TGTGCCAGTAGTATTCACTGGGGAGGGGGAGGCACCGGGGAGCTGTTTTTT. The encoded protein is CASSIHWGGGGTGELFF.